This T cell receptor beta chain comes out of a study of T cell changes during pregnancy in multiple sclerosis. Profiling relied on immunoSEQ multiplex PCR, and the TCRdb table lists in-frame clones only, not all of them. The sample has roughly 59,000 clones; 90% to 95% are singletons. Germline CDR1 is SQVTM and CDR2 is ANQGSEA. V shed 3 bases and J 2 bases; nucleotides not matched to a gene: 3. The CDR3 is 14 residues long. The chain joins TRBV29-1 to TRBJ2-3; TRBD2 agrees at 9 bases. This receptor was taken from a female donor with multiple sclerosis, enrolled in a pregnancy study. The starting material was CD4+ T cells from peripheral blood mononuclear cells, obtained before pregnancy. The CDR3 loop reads CSVEASGITDTQYF. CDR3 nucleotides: TGCAGCGTTGAGGCTAGCGGGATCACAGATACGCAGTATTTT.